Following are 10 T cell receptor beta chains from one sample sequenced in a study of shared clonotypes between healthy human individuals. The method was immunoSEQ multiplex PCR; TCRdb's version includes in-frame clones alone and lacks a portion of them. Among under 2,500,000 clones, approximately 96% were seen once, and the ten largest hold roughly 0.13%. Material: naive CD4+ T cells sorted from blood. Subset in this sample: CD45RA+ positively selected. The receptors originated from a man aged 18 to 29 in good health.

The chain combines TRBV6-5 with TRBJ1-1, with TRBD1 as a possible D gene (6 bases). Germline CDR1 reads MNHEY; CDR2 reads SVGAGI. The V and J ends lost 2 bases and 6 bases respectively, with 13 bases between them. CDR3 length: 14 amino acids. The CDR3 sequence: CASSYRDTRSEAFF. As DNA, the CDR3 is TGTGCCAGCAGTTACCGGGACACCCGATCTGAAGCTTTCTTT.

The chain recombines TRBV5-1 with TRBJ1-2; D is undetermined. The CDR3 is 13 residues long. Germline-derived CDR1 and CDR2 are SGHRS and YFSETQ. Trimming removed 4 bases at V and 8 bases at J, with 15 bases between. CDR3 sequence: CASSRAPSGGYTF. CDR3 DNA sequence: TGCGCCAGCAGCCGTGCCCCCTCTGGCGGCTACACCTTC.

The chain couples TRBV19 to TRBJ1-1, with 9 bases that match TRBD1. CDR3 length: 15 amino acids. Germline CDR1 LNHDA, CDR2 SQIVND (reference sequence). Trimming cost V 4 bases and J 0 bases; bases outside gene matches: 3. For the CDR3, the DNA is TGTGCCAGTAGTAGAGGACAGGGGATGAACACTGAAGCTTTCTTT. Residues: CASSRGQGMNTEAFF.

This sequence joins TRBV13 and TRBJ1-1; D remains unclear. Looked up from germline, CDR1 is PRHDT and CDR2 is FYEKMQ (reference sequence). Between the trimmed V and J ends, which lost 2 bases and 1 base, there was a span of 5 bases. CDR3 size: 13 residues. The CDR3 DNA reads TGTGCCAGCAGCTTATCCTCGAACACTGAAGCTTTCTTT. This codes for CASSLSSNTEAFF.

This clone was counted a single time. Different DNA sequences within this sample yield the same CDR3. CDR3 in amino acids: CAWSGTGYEQYF. CDR3 nucleotides: TGTGCCTGGTCCGGGACAGGGTACGAGCAGTACTTC. The chain couples TRBV30 to TRBJ2-7, with TRBD1 matching 9 bases. The CDR3 runs 12 residues. Germline CDR1 reads GTSNPN; CDR2 reads SVGIG (reference sequence). V was pared by 5 bases and J by 4 bases, with 3 bases of the junction left unmatched.

The rearrangement joins TRBV14 to TRBJ2-2, with D unresolved. Looked up from germline, CDR1 is SGHDN and CDR2 is FVKESK. Trimming shortened V by 6 bases and J by 6 bases, and 20 bases separated the two germline ends. The CDR3 consists of 16 residues. This chain's CDR3 is CASSPKTGYRAGELFF. The CDR3 coding sequence is TGTGCCAGCAGTCCAAAAACGGGTTATCGCGCCGGGGAGCTGTTTTTT.

The rearrangement joins TRBV6-5 to TRBJ2-2; D gene unclear. The CDR3 is 15 residues long. Germline V gene lookup returns CDR1 MNHEY and CDR2 SVGAGI. Deletions cut 2 bases from V and 2 bases from J, with 9 bases between. CDR3: CASSYRTDNTGELFF. Written as DNA, the CDR3 is TGTGCCAGCAGTTACAGAACAGATAACACCGGGGAGCTGTTTTTT.

The V and J genes are TRBV5-1 and TRBJ2-3; 15 bases agree with TRBD2. CDR1 and CDR2 (germline): SGHRS, YFSETQ. Germline trimming cut 4 bases from V and 9 bases from J; bases unmatched to any gene: 6. This CDR3 contains 15 residues. The chain's CDR3 is CASSTGLAGGDTQYF. The CDR3 DNA follows: TGCGCCAGCAGCACGGGACTAGCGGGGGGTGACACGCAGTATTTT.

This chain links TRBV7-9 with TRBJ1-6; perhaps TRBD1 as D (5 bases). CDR1 is SEHNR and CDR2 is FQNEAQ in the germline V gene (reference sequence). V shed 5 bases and J shed 7 bases, with 18 bases lying between them. There are 16 residues in the CDR3. The CDR3 nucleotides are TGTGCCAGCAGCCCATATCGGGGGTCCTCGAATTCACCCCTCCACTTT. Translation: CASSPYRGSSNSPLHF.

Comment on this clone: A read error may account for a junction end that differs from germline. The chain has TRBV28 and TRBJ1-1; D gene ambiguous. This CDR3 comprises 13 residues. Germline CDR1 is MDHEN and CDR2 is SYDVKM. CDR3 coding DNA: TGTGCCAGCAGTCTTCGCTCGAACGCTGAAGCTTTCTTT. It is translated as CASSLRSNAEAFF.